The 23 T cell receptor beta chains given below trace back to one sample, sequenced in a study of blood T cell repertoires in COVID-19. Sequencing used immunoSEQ multiplex PCR; TCRdb keeps in-frame clones, though not all of them. The sample shows tens of thousands of clones, around 80% of them seen only once. Sequenced input: peripheral blood. The source of these receptors is a human donor in a cohort sampled during active COVID-19.

This clone was seen more than once but under ten times. The chain carries TRBV27 and TRBJ2-7; 8 bases fit TRBD1. J was trimmed by 3 bases and V by 4 bases; bases with no gene match: 5. This CDR3 region has 14 residues. CDR1 and CDR2 (germline): MNHEY, SMNVEV (reference sequence). The chain's CDR3 is CASSSTDRGYEQYF. CDR3 nucleotides: TGTGCCAGCAGTTCCACCGACAGGGGCTACGAGCAGTACTTC.

The chain employs TRBV5-1 and TRBJ2-3; 11 bases fit TRBD2. V lost 3 bases to trimming and J lost 2 bases; unmatched junction nucleotides: 5. The CDR3 spans 16 residues. Germline loops: CDR1 SGHRS, CDR2 YFSETQ. DNA of the CDR3: TGCGCCAGCAGCTCGACTAGCGGGGCGAACACAGATACGCAGTATTTT. Its translation is CASSSTSGANTDTQYF. The complete variable domain, with remaining parts taken from reference TRBV5-1 and TRBJ2-3, reads KAGVTQTPRYLIKTRGQQVTLSCSPISGHRSVSWYQQTPGQGLQFLFEYFSETQRNKGNFPGRFSGRQFSNSRSEMNVSTLELGDSALYLCASSSTSGANTDTQYFGPGTRLTVL.

V and J are TRBV24-1 and TRBJ1-2, with unresolved D. Looked up from germline, CDR1 is KGHDR and CDR2 is SFDVKD. CDR3 length: 12 amino acids. V lost 8 bases to trimming and J lost 8 bases, with 14 bases between them. Here the CDR3 DNA reads TGTGCCACCAATTCGGGGAATCTGGGCTACACCTTC. Protein sequence: CATNSGNLGYTF.

This chain joins TRBV7-3 and TRBJ2-1, with 13 bases fitting TRBD2. V trimming: 5 bases; J trimming: 10 bases; junction bases outside the gene matches: 8. Germline lookup yields CDR1 SGHTA and CDR2 FQGTGA. The CDR3 is 15 residues long. The CDR3 nucleotides read TGTGCCAGCAGCCTCGGACTAGCGGGGGTTAGGGAGCAGTTCTTC. This codes for CASSLGLAGVREQFF.

The V call is TRBV28, the J call TRBJ1-4, with TRBD1 matching over 7 bases. V was clipped by 6 bases and J by 10 bases; unmatched bases: 14. The CDR3 contains 15 residues. CDR1 is MDHEN, CDR2 SYDVKM, per germline. This CDR3 is CASSPGTAEGVKLFF. The CDR3 coding sequence is TGTGCCAGCAGCCCCGGGACAGCGGAAGGAGTAAAACTGTTTTTT.

The chain recombines TRBV5-1 with TRBJ2-3; TRBD2 aligns across 12 bases. Losses at the gene ends were 4 bases for V and 2 bases for J; bases not matched to a gene: 8. Germline V gene data show CDR1 as SGHRS and CDR2 as YFSETQ. The CDR3 extends over 17 amino acids. The CDR3 nucleotides are TGCGCCAGCAGCCCAAAGACTAGCGGGGGAACCACAGATACGCAGTATTTT. Protein: CASSPKTSGGTTDTQYF.

CDR3 sequence (DNA): TGTGCCAGCAGTTCGCATGAACAGGGGTACGAGCAGTACTTC. This encodes CASSSHEQGYEQYF. The rearrangement links TRBV6-5 to TRBJ2-7; 7 positions match TRBD1. There are 14 residues in the CDR3. Trimming took 4 bases from V and 4 from J; bases not matched to a gene: 7. Per the germline V gene, CDR1 is MNHEY and CDR2 is SVGAGI.

This clone appeared a few times. The chain links TRBV2 to TRBJ2-1; 7 bases are shared with TRBD1. The CDR3 is 13 residues long. In germline, CDR1 is SNHLY, CDR2 FYNNEI. V gave up 5 bases and J gave up 6 bases; unmatched junction bases: 4. CDR3 region: CASSKDRVNEQFF. The CDR3 DNA sequence: TGTGCCAGCAGTAAAGACAGGGTCAATGAGCAGTTCTTC.

This chain joins TRBV12-3 or TRBV12-4 and TRBJ2-1, with D maybe TRBD1 (6 bases). The CDR3 is made up of 13 amino acids. V was clipped by 4 bases and J by 9 bases, with 13 bases between them. The CDR3 nucleotides read TGTGCCAGCAGTTGGAGACAGGTCCCTGAGCAGTTCTTC. The encoded protein is CASSWRQVPEQFF.

J is TRBJ1-1 and V is TRBV21-1. TRBV21-1 is designated a pseudogene. CDR3 size: 12 residues. CDR3 amino acids: CACYGLDTEAFF. CDR3 sequence (DNA): TGTGCCTGTTACGGTTTGGACACTGAAGCTTTCTTT.

The chain recombines TRBV5-1 with TRBJ1-3; no reliable D call. Germline V gives CDR1 SGHRS, CDR2 YFSETQ. Trimming took 2 bases from V and 0 from J, leaving 9 bases between them. CDR3 length: 15 residues. The CDR3 bases are TGCGCCAGCAGCTTCGCACAGAGCTCTGGAAACACCATATATTTT. Its protein is CASSFAQSSGNTIYF. Full variable domain (missing parts from reference TRBV5-1 and TRBJ1-3): KAGVTQTPRYLIKTRGQQVTLSCSPISGHRSVSWYQQTPGQGLQFLFEYFSETQRNKGNFPGRFSGRQFSNSRSEMNVSTLELGDSALYLCASSFAQSSGNTIYFGEGSWLTVV.

This rearrangement joins TRBV5-8 to TRBJ2-7; 10 bases align to TRBD1. Germline V lookup: CDR1 SGHTS, CDR2 YDEGEE. This CDR3 has 14 amino acids. Trimming took 2 bases from V and 4 from J; bases not matched to a gene: 3. The CDR3 reads CASSLRQGAYEQYF. The CDR3, as DNA: TGTGCCAGCAGCTTACGACAGGGGGCTTACGAGCAGTACTTC.

Only a few counts were recorded for this clone. The rearrangement uses TRBV19 and TRBJ2-2, with 9 positions matching TRBD1. The J segment lost 6 bases and the V segment lost 10 bases, leaving 12 bases of the junction unmatched. The CDR3 runs 15 residues. Germline CDR1 LNHDA, CDR2 SQIVND (reference sequence). The CDR3 region has the DNA TGTGCCACCTACGGGACAGGGTATTCGTCCGGGGAGCTGTTTTTT. It specifies CATYGTGYSSGELFF.

V is TRBV6-6 and J is TRBJ2-2; tentatively, D is TRBD2 (5 bases). CDR3 size: 11 residues. The germline gives CDR1 MNHNY, CDR2 SVGAGI (reference sequence). V was shortened by 8 bases and J by 7 bases, with 8 bases between the two germline ends. CDR3 coding DNA: TGTGCCAGCCAAGGAGGCGGGGAGCTGTTTTTT. This codes for CASQGGGELFF.

The V gene is TRBV2, the J gene TRBJ2-7; D is perhaps TRBD1 (6 bases). Germline values: CDR1 SNHLY, CDR2 FYNNEI. The CDR3 is made up of 11 amino acids. Deletions cut 8 bases from V and 2 bases from J, with 7 bases between. This chain's CDR3 is CASGGTYEQYF. The CDR3, as DNA: TGTGCCAGCGGGGGCACCTACGAGCAGTACTTC.

The chain employs TRBV12-3 or TRBV12-4 and TRBJ2-7; 7 bases match TRBD1. CDR3 length: 13 amino acids. V was pared by 5 bases and J by 7 bases, with 8 bases of the junction left unmatched. DNA of the CDR3: TGTGCCAGCAGTCCCCGGACAGGCCTTGAGCAGTACTTC. This encodes CASSPRTGLEQYF.

This rearrangement joins TRBV4-1 to TRBJ2-2; possible D gene TRBD1, 5 bases. The V end lost 0 bases, the J end lost 2 bases, and 16 bases lay between the germline ends. This CDR3 is built from 18 residues. Looked up from germline, CDR1 is MGHRA and CDR2 is YSYEKL. CDR3 protein: CASSQDWGLPLNTGELFF. The CDR3, as DNA: TGCGCCAGCAGCCAAGATTGGGGCCTGCCGCTTAACACCGGGGAGCTGTTTTTT.

V usage is TRBV5-1 and J usage is TRBJ2-3; a possible D gene is TRBD2 (7 bases). V was clipped by 6 bases and J by 1 base, with 15 bases between them. The CDR3 extends over 15 amino acids. CDR1 and CDR2 from the germline V gene are SGHRS and YFSETQ. The CDR3 spells CASMPGGSGTDTQYF. Here the CDR3 DNA reads TGCGCCAGCATGCCGGGGGGCTCTGGCACAGATACGCAGTATTTT.

The V and J genes are TRBV9 and TRBJ2-1; the match to TRBD2 covers 9 bases. Germline V gives CDR1 SGDLS, CDR2 YYNGEE. V lost 0 bases and J lost 6; bases outside the gene matches: 16. This CDR3 has 19 amino acids. The CDR3 DNA follows: TGTGCCAGCAGCGTAGTGGGAGGGGTAGCGGGGGCCCATCGCAATGAGCAGTTCTTC. Protein product: CASSVVGGVAGAHRNEQFF.

V gene TRBV6-5 combines with J gene TRBJ1-5, with TRBD1 identical over 8 bases. Germline CDR1 reads MNHEY; CDR2 reads SVGAGI. Unmatched junction bases numbered 6, after V lost 7 bases and J lost 7 bases. The CDR3 totals 13 residues. This CDR3 is CASNLDRAQPQHF. The CDR3 bases are TGTGCCAGCAATTTGGACAGGGCCCAGCCCCAGCATTTT.

V gene TRBV6-1 combines with J gene TRBJ1-2; 10 bases agree with TRBD1. The CDR3 covers 17 residues. V lost 3 bases to trimming and J lost 4 bases; unmatched junction nucleotides: 11. CDR1 is MNHNS and CDR2 is SASEGT in the germline V gene. CDR3 amino acids: CASSEGQGNRPFYGYTF. The CDR3 DNA reads TGTGCCAGCAGTGAGGGACAGGGGAATCGACCCTTCTATGGCTACACCTTC.

The chain uses TRBV5-1 and TRBJ2-7; D possibly corresponds to TRBD1 (6 bases). Germline CDR1 is SGHRS and CDR2 is YFSETQ. V was trimmed by 6 bases and J by 0 bases, leaving 13 bases between them. The CDR3 has 14 amino acids. The DNA of the CDR3 is TGCGCCAGCAAGGGGGTCCCTACCTCCTACGAGCAGTACTTC. It encodes CASKGVPTSYEQYF.

V gene TRBV2 combines with J gene TRBJ2-7; a possible D gene is TRBD2 (6 bases). Germline CDR1 reads SNHLY; CDR2 reads FYNNEI. This CDR3 region has 14 residues. The V end was cut by 11 bases, the J end by 4 bases, with 21 bases between. The CDR3 nucleotides read TGTGCCTCCCAGACTAGACTCGGGGAATACGAGCAGTACTTC. Translated, it gives CASQTRLGEYEQYF.